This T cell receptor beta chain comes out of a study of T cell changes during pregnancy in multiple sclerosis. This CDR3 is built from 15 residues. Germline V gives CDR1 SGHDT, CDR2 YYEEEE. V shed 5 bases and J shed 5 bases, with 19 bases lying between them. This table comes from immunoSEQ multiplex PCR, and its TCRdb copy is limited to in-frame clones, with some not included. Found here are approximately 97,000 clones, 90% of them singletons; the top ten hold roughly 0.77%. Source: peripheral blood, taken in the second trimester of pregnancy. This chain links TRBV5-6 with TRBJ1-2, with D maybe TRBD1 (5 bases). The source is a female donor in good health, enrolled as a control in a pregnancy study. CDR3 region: CASSPAGTHFYGYTF. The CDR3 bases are TGTGCCAGCAGTCCGGCAGGGACTCATTTTTATGGCTACACCTTC. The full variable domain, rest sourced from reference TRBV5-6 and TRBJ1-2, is DAGVTQSPTHLIKTRGQQVTLRCSPKSGHDTVSWYQQALGQGPQFIFQYYEEEERQRGNFPDRFSGHQFPNYSSELNVNALLLGDSALYLCASSPAGTHFYGYTFGSGTRLTVV.